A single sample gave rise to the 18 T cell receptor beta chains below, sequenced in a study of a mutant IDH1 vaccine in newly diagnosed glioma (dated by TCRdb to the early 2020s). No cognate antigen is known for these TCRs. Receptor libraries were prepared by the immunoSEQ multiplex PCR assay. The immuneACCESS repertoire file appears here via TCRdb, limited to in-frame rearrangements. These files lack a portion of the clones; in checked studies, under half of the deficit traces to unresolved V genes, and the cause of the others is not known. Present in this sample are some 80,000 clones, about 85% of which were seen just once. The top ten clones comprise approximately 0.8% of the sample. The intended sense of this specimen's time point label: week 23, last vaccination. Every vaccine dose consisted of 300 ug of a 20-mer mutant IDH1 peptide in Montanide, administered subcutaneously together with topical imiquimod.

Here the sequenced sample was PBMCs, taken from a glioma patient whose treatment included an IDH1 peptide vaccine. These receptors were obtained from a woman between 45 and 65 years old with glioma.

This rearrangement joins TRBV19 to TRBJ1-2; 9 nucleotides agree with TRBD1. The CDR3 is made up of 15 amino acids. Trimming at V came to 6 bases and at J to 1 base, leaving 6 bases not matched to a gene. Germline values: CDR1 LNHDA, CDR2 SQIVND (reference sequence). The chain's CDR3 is CASSPDRGGNYGYTF. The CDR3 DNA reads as TGTGCCAGTAGCCCGGACAGGGGAGGTAACTATGGCTACACCTTC. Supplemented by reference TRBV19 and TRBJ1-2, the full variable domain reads DGGITQSPKYLFRKEGQNVTLSCEQNLNHDAMYWYRQDPGQGLRLIYYSQIVNDFQKGDIAEGYSVSREKKESFPLTVTSAQKNPTAFYLCASSPDRGGNYGYTFGSGTRLTVV.

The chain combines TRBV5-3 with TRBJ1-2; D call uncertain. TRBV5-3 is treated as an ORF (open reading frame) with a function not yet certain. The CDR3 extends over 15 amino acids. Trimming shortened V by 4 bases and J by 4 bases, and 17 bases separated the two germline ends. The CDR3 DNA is TGTGCCAGAAGCCTCGGGCCTAAACAGATCTATGGCTACACCTTC. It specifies CARSLGPKQIYGYTF.

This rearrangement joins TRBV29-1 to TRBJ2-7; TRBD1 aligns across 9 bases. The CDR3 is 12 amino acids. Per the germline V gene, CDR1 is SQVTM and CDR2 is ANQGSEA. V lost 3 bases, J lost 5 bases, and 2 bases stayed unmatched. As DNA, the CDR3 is TGCAGCGTTGACGACAGGGGGGACGAGCAGTACTTC. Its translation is CSVDDRGDEQYF.

The CDR3 bases are TGTGCCAGCAGCTTCGGGACTAGCGGGAGGCCGAAGGATACGCAGTATTTT. Translated: CASSFGTSGRPKDTQYF. The chain couples TRBV13 to TRBJ2-3; 15 bases align to TRBD2. CDR3 length: 17 residues. The V and J ends lost 3 bases and 6 bases, in that order; junction bases with no gene match: 7. CDR1 and CDR2 from the germline V gene are PRHDT and FYEKMQ (reference sequence).

The CDR3 is CASRYRDRGLNSPLHF. DNA for the CDR3: TGTGCAAGTCGTTACCGGGACAGGGGGTTGAATTCACCCCTCCACTTT. The chain links TRBV12-2 to TRBJ1-6; the table gives TRBD1 as D, unverified against the DNA. TRBV12-2 corresponds to a pseudogene. The CDR3 sequence is 16 residues long.

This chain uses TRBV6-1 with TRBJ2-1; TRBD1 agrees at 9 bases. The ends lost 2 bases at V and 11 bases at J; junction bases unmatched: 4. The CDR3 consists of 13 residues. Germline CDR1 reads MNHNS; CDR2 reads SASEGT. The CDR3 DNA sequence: TGTGCCAGCAGTGAACCGGACAGGGGTCAGCAGTTCTTC. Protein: CASSEPDRGQQFF.

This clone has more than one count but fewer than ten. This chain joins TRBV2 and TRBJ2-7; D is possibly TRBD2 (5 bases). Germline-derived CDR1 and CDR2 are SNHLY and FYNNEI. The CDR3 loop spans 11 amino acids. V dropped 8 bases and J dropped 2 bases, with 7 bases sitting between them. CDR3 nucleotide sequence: TGTGCCAGCTCCGGGACCTACGAGCAGTACTTC. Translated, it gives CASSGTYEQYF.

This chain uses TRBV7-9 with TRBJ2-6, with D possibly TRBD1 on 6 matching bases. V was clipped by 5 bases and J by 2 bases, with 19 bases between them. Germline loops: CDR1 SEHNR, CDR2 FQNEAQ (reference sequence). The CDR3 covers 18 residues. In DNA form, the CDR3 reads TGTGCCAGCAGCGCTGGAATTTCAGGGGACCCTGGGGCCAACGTCCTGACTTTC. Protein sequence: CASSAGISGDPGANVLTF. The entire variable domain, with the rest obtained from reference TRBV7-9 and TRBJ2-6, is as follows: DTGVSQNPRHKITKRGQNVTFRCDPISEHNRLYWYRQTLGQGPEFLTYFQNEAQLEKSRLLSDRFSAERPKGSFSTLEIQRTEQGDSAMYLCASSAGISGDPGANVLTFGAGSRLTVL.

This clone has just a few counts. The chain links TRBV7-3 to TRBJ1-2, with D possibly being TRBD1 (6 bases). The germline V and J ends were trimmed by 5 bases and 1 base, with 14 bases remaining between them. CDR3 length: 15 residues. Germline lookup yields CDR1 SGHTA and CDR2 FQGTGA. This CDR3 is CASSLQTGVNYGYTF. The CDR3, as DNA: TGTGCCAGCAGCCTCCAGACAGGCGTTAACTATGGCTACACCTTC.

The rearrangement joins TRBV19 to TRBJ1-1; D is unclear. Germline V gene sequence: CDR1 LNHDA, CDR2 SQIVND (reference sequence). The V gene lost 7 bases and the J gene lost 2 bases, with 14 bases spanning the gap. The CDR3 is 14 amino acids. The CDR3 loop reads CASMVSSSNTEAFF. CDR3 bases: TGTGCCAGTATGGTTTCCAGTTCTAACACTGAAGCTTTCTTT.

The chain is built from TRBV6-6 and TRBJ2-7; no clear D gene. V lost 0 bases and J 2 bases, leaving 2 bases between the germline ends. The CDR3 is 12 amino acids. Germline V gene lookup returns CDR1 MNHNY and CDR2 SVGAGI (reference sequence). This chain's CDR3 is CASSYSTYEQYF. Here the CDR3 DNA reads TGTGCCAGCAGTTACTCGACCTACGAGCAGTACTTC.

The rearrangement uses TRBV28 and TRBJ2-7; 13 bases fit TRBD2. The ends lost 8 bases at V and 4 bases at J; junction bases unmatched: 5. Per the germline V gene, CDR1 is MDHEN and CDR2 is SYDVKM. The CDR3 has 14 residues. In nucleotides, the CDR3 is TGTGCCAGCCGACCGGGACTAGCGGGATACGAGCAGTACTTC. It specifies CASRPGLAGYEQYF.

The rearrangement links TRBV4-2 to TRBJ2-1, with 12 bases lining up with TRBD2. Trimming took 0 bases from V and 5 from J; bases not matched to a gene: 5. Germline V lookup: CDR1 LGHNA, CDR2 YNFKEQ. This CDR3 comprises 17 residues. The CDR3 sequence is CASSQEASGRAHNEQFF. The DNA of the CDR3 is TGTGCCAGCAGCCAAGAGGCTAGCGGGAGGGCCCACAATGAGCAGTTCTTC.

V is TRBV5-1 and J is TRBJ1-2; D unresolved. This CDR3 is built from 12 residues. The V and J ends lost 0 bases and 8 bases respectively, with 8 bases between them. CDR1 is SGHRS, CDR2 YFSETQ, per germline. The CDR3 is CASSLAGQGYTF. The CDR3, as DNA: TGCGCCAGCAGCTTGGCCGGGCAGGGCTACACCTTC. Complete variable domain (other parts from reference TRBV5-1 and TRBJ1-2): KAGVTQTPRYLIKTRGQQVTLSCSPISGHRSVSWYQQTPGQGLQFLFEYFSETQRNKGNFPGRFSGRQFSNSRSEMNVSTLELGDSALYLCASSLAGQGYTFGSGTRLTVV.

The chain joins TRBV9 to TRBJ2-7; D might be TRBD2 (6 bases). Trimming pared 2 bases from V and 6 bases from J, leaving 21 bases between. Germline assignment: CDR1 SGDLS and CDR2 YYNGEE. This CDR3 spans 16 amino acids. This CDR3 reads CASSVGPSASGGEQYF. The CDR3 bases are TGTGCCAGCAGCGTGGGCCCTAGCGCTAGTGGGGGCGAGCAGTACTTC.

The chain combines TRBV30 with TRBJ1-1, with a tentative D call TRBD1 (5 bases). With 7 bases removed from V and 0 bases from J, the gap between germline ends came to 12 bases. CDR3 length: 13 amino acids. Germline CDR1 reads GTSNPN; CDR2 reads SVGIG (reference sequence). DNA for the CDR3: TGTGCCTCTGAGCCGGGGCTGAACACTGAAGCTTTCTTT. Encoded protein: CASEPGLNTEAFF.

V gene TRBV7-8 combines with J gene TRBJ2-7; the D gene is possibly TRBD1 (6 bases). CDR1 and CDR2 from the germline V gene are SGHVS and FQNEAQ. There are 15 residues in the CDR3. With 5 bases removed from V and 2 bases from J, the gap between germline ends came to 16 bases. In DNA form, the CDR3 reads TGTGCCAGCAGCGCCGGGACACCTAATCCCTACGAGCAGTACTTC. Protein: CASSAGTPNPYEQYF.

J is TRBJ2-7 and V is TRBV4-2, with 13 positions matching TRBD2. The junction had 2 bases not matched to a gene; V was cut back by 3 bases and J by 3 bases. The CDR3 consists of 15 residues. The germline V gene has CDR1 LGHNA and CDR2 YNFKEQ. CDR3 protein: CASSQGLAGIYEQYF. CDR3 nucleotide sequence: TGTGCCAGCAGCCAGGGACTAGCGGGGATCTACGAGCAGTACTTC.